This TCR beta chain was captured by sequencing in a study of shared clonotypes between healthy human individuals. TCRdb's table, derived via immunoSEQ multiplex PCR, lists solely in-frame clones and lacks some. The sample yields 980,000 or so clones, more than 75% seen once. This CDR3 has 15 amino acids. The germline V gene encodes CDR1 ENHRY and CDR2 SYGVKD. V dropped 0 bases and J dropped 1 base, with 9 bases sitting between them. The genes are TRBV10-3 and TRBJ1-1, with D hard to call. The sequenced material came from memory CD4+ T cells sorted from blood. Indicated subset: CD45RA-negative fraction. This TCR was sampled from a man in his late teens or twenties in good health. The CDR3 here is CAISESRRENTEAFF. CDR3 DNA: TGTGCCATCAGTGAGTCTAGGAGGGAGAACACTGAAGCTTTCTTT.